This T cell receptor beta chain was sequenced in a study of OX40 agonist ivuxolimab in advanced cancers. Study-level background: Patients treated during dose escalation were battling hepatocellular carcinoma, melanoma, renal cell or head and neck cancer.

Germline values: CDR1 SGHVS, CDR2 FNYEAQ. The CDR3 contains 15 residues. Concerning this clone itself: As yet, its antigen is unknown.

The protocol was immunoSEQ multiplex PCR, while the TCRdb copy is restricted to in-frame clones and leaves out a portion. This sample carries some 15,000 clones, approximately 85% of them seen once, and the ten largest clones take around 27%. Overall study findings and caveats: At doses 0.1 to 3.0 mg/kg, CD4+ and CD8+ clones expanded. In general, CD8+ T cells held more expanded clones than CD4+ did, on average.

The clonotype comes from an adult with an advanced solid tumor such as melanoma, head and neck, liver or kidney cancer. Sequencing used CD4+ or CD8+ T cells sorted from blood, obtained in a trial of the OX40 agonist ivuxolimab. V gene TRBV7-6 combines with J gene TRBJ2-5, with D tentatively TRBD1 (6 bases). The DNA end is more similar to TRBJ2-7, so the J call may be wrong. For the CDR3, the DNA is TGTGCCAGCAGCTCCTTCAACAGGGAGAAAGACGAGCAGTACTTC. This encodes CASSSFNREKDEQYF.